This TCR beta chain was recorded in a study of T cell clones after liver transplantation (dated by TCRdb to between 2017 and 2020). Background on the whole study: The samples were obtained from ITN030ST, a randomized trial that attempted immunosuppression withdrawal within 2 years after liver transplantation. Tolerance was defined as complete withdrawal of immunosuppression for at least one year without a rise in liver enzymes beyond twice the upper limit of normal. Of the eight recipients, a few were HCV-positive, while the remaining recipients had been transplanted for non-autoimmune, non-viral indications. The study cohort included 8 liver transplant recipients, of whom 3 were classified as tolerant and 5 as non-tolerant. Third party-reactive TCRbeta sequences from pre-transplant MLRs were also identified as an antigen-independent comparator for donor-reactive sequences. Blood samples were collected pre-transplant, pre-randomization before withdrawal, and post-randomization after either complete withdrawal or failed withdrawal. Donor-reactive T cell clones were identified by TCRbeta sequencing following a pre-transplant mixed lymphocyte reaction and were subsequently tracked in post-transplant blood. Until randomization at 12-24 months post-transplant, subjects were given standard immunosuppression, with no induction therapy. Study-wide findings and limitations: A greater decline was seen for donor-reactive sequences than for third party-reactive sequences, suggesting partial antigen-specific deletion unrelated to withdrawal success. A significant post-transplant decrease in circulating donor-reactive CD4 TCRbeta sequences was observed in most of the 8 subjects, irrespective of tolerance or HCV status. When repertoire turnover was taken into account, detection of donor-reactive sequences was significantly reduced in 7 of 8 subjects for CD4 and in 8 of 8 subjects for CD8. In a couple of subjects, low numbers of available donor cells limited the measurable donor-reactive repertoire. Because allograft tissue specimens were not available, migration of donor-reactive T cells into the graft, rather than deletion, may have occurred. Because of small, heterogeneous patient numbers and non-standardized post-transplant time points, the conclusions were only preliminary.

Relative to germline, V is missing 8 bases and J is missing 10 bases, with 11 bases of the junction outside any gene match. The CDR3 spans 14 residues, from the cysteine through the phenylalanine. CDR3 DNA is the only sequence kept; it has 42 bases, read in frame from the first base. According to the germline V gene (reference sequence), CDR1 reads MNHNY and CDR2 reads SVGAGI. About this clone: This clone's antigen is unknown. One base away there is no much larger clone; base qualities are not given.

Frozen genomic DNA underwent high-throughput TCRbeta CDR3 sequencing by immunoSEQ, including PCR amplification, mapping, bias correction and internal controls. On the study's bioinformatics: Only productive rearrangements were retained, and each unique TCRbeta sequence was defined by its CDR3 nucleotide sequence together with its V and J gene. Donor-reactive sequences required at least 5-fold expansion in CFSE-low cells versus unstimulated pre-transplant cells and at least 0.01% frequency. Minimum frequency thresholds were set for each subject based on the unstimulated sample with the lowest template count, ensuring at least 90% detection power. Jensen-Shannon divergence between the top 1000 TCRbeta sequences post-transplant and pre-transplant was used to measure repertoire turnover. Two-sided Fisher's exact tests were used to test for changes in how often donor-reactive sequences were detected. TCRdb provides this immuneACCESS table in a form limited to in-frame rearrangements. Some clones are lacking; in checked studies, under half of them reflect an unresolved V gene, and why the rest are absent is not known. V and J calls plus clone size are reproduced from that table; the DNA served to infer D and trimming. The sample profile shows about 51,000 clones; 80% to 90% of them were found once. The ten largest account for 13% to 15% of the sample.

Unstimulated PBMCs, after thawing, were stained for CD3, CD4 and CD8 and then FACS-sorted into CD3+CD4+ and CD3+CD8+ populations. All 8 studied subjects were randomized to withdrawal of immunosuppression. The Qiagen DNeasy Blood and Tissue Kit was used to isolate genomic DNA. The receptor chain draws on TRBV6-6 and TRBJ2-1; 10 of the junction bases match TRBD2. This specimen was CD8+ T cells from blood, taken 12 months after liver transplant. The clonotype originates from a human patient who received a liver transplant. In transplant recipients, some T cells may be of donor rather than host origin. The nucleotide sequence is given as TGTGCCAGCGCGAATCTAGCGGGGGCCACAGAGCAGTTCTTC. It specifies CASANLAGATEQFF.